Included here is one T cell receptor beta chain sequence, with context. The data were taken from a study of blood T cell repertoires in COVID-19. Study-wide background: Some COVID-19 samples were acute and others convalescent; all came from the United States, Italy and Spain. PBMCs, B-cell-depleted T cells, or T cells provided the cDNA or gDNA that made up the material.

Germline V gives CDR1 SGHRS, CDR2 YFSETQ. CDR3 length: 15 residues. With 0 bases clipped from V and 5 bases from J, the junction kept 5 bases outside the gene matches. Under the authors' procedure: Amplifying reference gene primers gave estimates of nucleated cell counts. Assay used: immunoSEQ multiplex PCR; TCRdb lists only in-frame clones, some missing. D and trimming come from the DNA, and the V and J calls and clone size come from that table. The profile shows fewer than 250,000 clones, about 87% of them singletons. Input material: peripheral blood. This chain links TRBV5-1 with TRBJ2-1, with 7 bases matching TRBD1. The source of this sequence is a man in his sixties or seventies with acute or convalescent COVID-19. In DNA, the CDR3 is TGCGCCAGCAGCTTGGTGGTACAGGGGAACAATGAGCAGTTCTTC. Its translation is CASSLVVQGNNEQFF.